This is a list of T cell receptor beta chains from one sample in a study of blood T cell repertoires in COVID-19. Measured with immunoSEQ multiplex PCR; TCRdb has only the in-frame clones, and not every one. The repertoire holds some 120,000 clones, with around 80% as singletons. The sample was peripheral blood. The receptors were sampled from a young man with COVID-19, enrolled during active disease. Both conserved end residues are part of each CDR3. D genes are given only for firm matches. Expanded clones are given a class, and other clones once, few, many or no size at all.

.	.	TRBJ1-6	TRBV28	TGTGCCAGCAGTTTGCTCCCAGGTGTGTCTAATTCACCCCTCCACTTT	CASSLLPGVSNSPLHF
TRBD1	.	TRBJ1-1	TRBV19	TGTGCCAGTAGTATAACAGGGGCAACTGAAGCTTTCTTT	CASSITGATEAFF
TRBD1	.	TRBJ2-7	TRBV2	TGTGCCATACAGGGACAGCGGATCTCCTACGAGCAGTACTTC	CAIQGQRISYEQYF
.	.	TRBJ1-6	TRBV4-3	TGCGCCAGCAGCCAAGTAGTTAATTCACCCCTCCACTTT	CASSQVVNSPLHF
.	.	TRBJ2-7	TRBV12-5	TGTGCTAGTGCCTGGGGGCAGTCCTACGAGCAGTACTTC	CASAWGQSYEQYF
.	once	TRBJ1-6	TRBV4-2	TGTGCCAGCAGCCAAGATCGTCGGGGGAACTATAATTCACCCCTCCACTTT	CASSQDRRGNYNSPLHF
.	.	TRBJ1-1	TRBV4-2	TGTGCCAGCAGATGGGGGGGGATGGACACTGAAGCTTTCTTT	CASRWGGMDTEAFF
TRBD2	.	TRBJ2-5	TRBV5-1	TGCGCCAGCAGCGCCCGACTAGCGGGGGGGCCAGAGACCCAGTACTTC	CASSARLAGGPETQYF
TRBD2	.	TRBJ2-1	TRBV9	TGTGCCAGCAGCCCTAGACTAGCGGGGGGGTTAAATGAGCAGTTCTTC	CASSPRLAGGLNEQFF
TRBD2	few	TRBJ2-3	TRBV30	TGTGCCTGGAGTGGTAGCGGGGGGGCAGATACGCAGTATTTT	CAWSGSGGADTQYF
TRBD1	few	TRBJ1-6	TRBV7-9	TGTGCCAGCACCTCAGACAGGGGAGAATCCGATTCACCCCTCCACTTT	CASTSDRGESDSPLHF
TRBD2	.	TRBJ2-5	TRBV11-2	TGTGCCAGCAGCTCCGGGGGGACGGGAGAGACCCAGTACTTC	CASSSGGTGETQYF
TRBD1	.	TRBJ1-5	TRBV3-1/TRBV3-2	TGTGCCAGCAGCCTAGGGTGGACAGGAGATCAGCCCCAGCATTTT	CASSLGWTGDQPQHF
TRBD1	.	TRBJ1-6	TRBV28	TGTGCCAGCAGGCCGGGGACAGGGTCACCCCTCCACTTT	CASRPGTGSPLHF
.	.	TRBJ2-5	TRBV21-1	TGTGCCAGCAGCACGATAGCGGGGGGGTTCCAAGAGACCCAGTACTTC	CASSTIAGGFQETQYF
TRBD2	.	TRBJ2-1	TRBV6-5	TGTGCCAGCAGTTACTCCGCGGGGATGGGGGGGGAGCAGTTCTTC	CASSYSAGMGGEQFF
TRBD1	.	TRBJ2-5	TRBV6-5	TGTGCCAGCAGTTACGTGGCAGGGGGTCAGGAAGAGACCCAGTACTTC	CASSYVAGGQEETQYF
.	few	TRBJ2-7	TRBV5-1	TGCGCCAGCAGCTTGTCGCAGGGCTACGAGCAGTACTTC	CASSLSQGYEQYF
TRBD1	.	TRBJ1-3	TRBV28	TGTGCCAGCAGTTCCTTTACAGGGGAAAACACCATATATTTT	CASSSFTGENTIYF
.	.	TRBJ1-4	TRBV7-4	TGTGCCAGCAGCCATCACCACAGGACGGCAACTAATGAAAAACTGTTTTTT	CASSHHHRTATNEKLFF
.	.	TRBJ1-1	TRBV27	TGTGCCAGCAAACAGCGGGAGAACACTGAAGCTTTCTTT	CASKQRENTEAFF
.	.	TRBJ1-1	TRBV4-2	TGTGCCAGCAGCAGAGAGGGGGTAACGAACACTGAAGCTTTCTTT	CASSREGVTNTEAFF
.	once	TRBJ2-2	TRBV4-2	TGTGCCAGCAGCCCCCGGACTAAGGACACCGGGGAGCTGTTTTTT	CASSPRTKDTGELFF
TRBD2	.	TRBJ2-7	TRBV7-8	TGTGCCAGCAGCTTAGGGGGAGCGGGAGGATTCTTCCCCTACGAGCAGTACTTC	CASSLGGAGGFFPYEQYF
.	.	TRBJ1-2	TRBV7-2	TGTGCCAGCAGCTTAGCGCAGGGACAAAACTATGGCTACACCTTC	CASSLAQGQNYGYTF
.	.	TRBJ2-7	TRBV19	TGTGCCAGTAGTATAGGCCAGAACTACGAGCAGTACTTC	CASSIGQNYEQYF
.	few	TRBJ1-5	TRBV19	TGTGCCAGTATATCGGTATGGGGGGATCAGCCCCAGCATTTT	CASISVWGDQPQHF
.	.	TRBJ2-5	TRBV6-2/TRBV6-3	TGTGCCAGCAGTCTAACAGGGAAAGAGACCCAGTACTTC	CASSLTGKETQYF
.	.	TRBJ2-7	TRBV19	TGTGCCAGTAGTATAGAGGCCTCCTACGAGCAGTACTTC	CASSIEASYEQYF
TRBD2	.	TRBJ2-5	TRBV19	TGTGCCAGTAGTATACTAGCGGGGGGCGTAAACCAAGAGACCCAGTACTTC	CASSILAGGVNQETQYF